This T cell receptor (beta chain) was identified during a study of cytomegalovirus exposure and HLA in healthy donors. Overall study results and limits: Earlier analysis looked at TCR beta V segments, and most were productive about 90% or about 30% of the time.

Germline V CDR1 and CDR2: SGHRS, YFSETQ. V lost 3 bases and J lost 2, with 17 bases in between. The CDR3 is 17 amino acids. PCR was performed using 60 Vbeta and 13 Jbeta primers. TCRdb's copy holds only in-frame clones and misses some; the assay was immunoSEQ multiplex PCR. The sample shows about 150,000 clones, about four fifths of them seen only once. A note on this clone: Its antigen is undetermined.

Sequencing was done on a sample of PBMCs. This sequence originates from a man under 40 in good health and CMV-seropositive. The chain is built from TRBV5-1 and TRBJ1-4, with D perhaps matching TRBD1 (5 bases). The DNA for the CDR3 is TGCGCCAGCAGCTCGCGGGGCCTTTCGGTGACTAATGAAAAACTGTTTTTT. Translation gives CASSSRGLSVTNEKLFF.